One and the same sample provided the 5 T cell receptor beta chains below, sequenced in a study of control samples from healthy donors and cancer patients. The table came from immunoSEQ multiplex PCR; TCRdb's copy has only in-frame clones and leaves some out. The data contain over 100,000 clones, more than 85% of them singletons. The sequenced sample was blood. Receptors were obtained from a woman between 50 and 59 years old in good health.

The V and J genes are TRBV9 and TRBJ2-3, with 9 bases lining up with TRBD2. The junction had 5 bases not matched to a gene; V was cut back by 0 bases and J by 0 bases. The CDR3 runs 17 residues. In germline, CDR1 is SGDLS, CDR2 YYNGEE. The CDR3: CASSVDPSGASTDTQYF. The CDR3 bases are TGTGCCAGCAGCGTAGACCCTAGCGGGGCTAGCACAGATACGCAGTATTTT.

V is TRBV6-1 and J is TRBJ2-2; D may correspond to TRBD1 or TRBD2 (5 bases each). Germline assignment: CDR1 MNHNS and CDR2 SASEGT. V was shortened by 2 bases and J by 7 bases, with 14 bases between the two germline ends. The CDR3 runs to 15 residues. The CDR3 DNA reads TGTGCCAGCAGTGAAACGGCTAGCAGGGACGGGGAGCTGTTTTTT. Amino acid sequence: CASSETASRDGELFF.

CDR3 bases: TGTGCCTGGAGTTCACTCACTACGATCTACGAGCAGTACGTC. Amino acid sequence: CAWSSLTTIYEQYV. This rearrangement joins TRBV30 to TRBJ2-7; D unclear. V dropped 2 bases and J dropped 3 bases, with 14 bases sitting between them. Germline V gives CDR1 GTSNPN, CDR2 SVGIG (reference sequence). This CDR3 contains 14 residues.

This clone has a single count. This chain joins TRBV19 and TRBJ2-3; 10 bases align to TRBD2. The V gene end was trimmed by 6 bases and the J gene end by 4 bases; junction bases not matched to a gene: 10. CDR1 and CDR2 from the germline V gene are LNHDA and SQIVND (reference sequence). The CDR3 consists of 16 residues. The CDR3: CASSAQLAGTADTQYF. CDR3 sequence (DNA): TGTGCCAGTAGCGCCCAACTAGCGGGAACGGCAGATACGCAGTATTTT.

The J gene is TRBJ1-5, the V gene TRBV5-8; 11 bases agree with TRBD1. This CDR3 has 18 amino acids. Germline trimming cut 5 bases from V and 2 bases from J; bases unmatched to any gene: 12. Germline CDR1 reads SGHTS; CDR2 reads YDEGEE. The chain's CDR3 is CASRPPQGQGAGNQPQHF. In DNA, the CDR3 is TGTGCCAGCAGGCCTCCTCAAGGACAGGGGGCGGGCAATCAGCCCCAGCATTTT. The variable domain in full, completed from reference TRBV5-8 and TRBJ1-5, reads EAGVTQSPTHLIKTRGQQATLRCSPISGHTSVYWYQQALGLGLQFLLWYDEGEERNRGNFPPRFSGRQFPNYSSELNVNALELEDSALYLCASRPPQGQGAGNQPQHFGDGTRLSIL.